The 3 T cell receptor beta chains below were found in one sample sequenced in a study of response to subunit inactivated influenza vaccine. One entry per CDR3 protein results from TCRdb running MiXCR on the RT-PCR reads. The data show roughly 790,000 distinct CDR3 sequences, about 20% seen once. The sample here was PBMCs from blood, taken 5 days after vaccination. The receptors come from a man in his fifties or sixties who received an inactivated influenza vaccine.

The chain couples TRBV6-2 or TRBV6-3 to TRBJ2-4; 10 bases align to TRBD2. This CDR3 has 17 amino acids. Germline-derived CDR1 and CDR2 are MNHEY and SVGEGT. V gave up 5 bases and J gave up 0 bases; unmatched junction bases: 7. The CDR3 loop reads CASSNPAGGTAKNIQYF. CDR3 DNA: TGTGCCAGCAGTAACCCAGCGGGGGGGACAGCCAAAAACATTCAGTACTTC.

This clonotype came up a few times. V usage is TRBV6-1 and J usage is TRBJ2-7; 10 bases agree with TRBD1. The CDR3 contains 15 residues. Germline CDR1 reads MNHNS; CDR2 reads SASEGT. The J segment lost 0 bases and the V segment lost 8 bases, leaving 7 bases of the junction unmatched. CDR3 residues: CASRQGQGSSYEQYF. The CDR3 DNA reads TGTGCCAGCCGACAGGGACAGGGGAGCTCCTACGAGCAGTACTTC.

The chain employs TRBV5-6 and TRBJ2-7, with 10 nucleotides matching TRBD2. The CDR3 contains 17 residues. CDR1 and CDR2 from the germline V gene are SGHDT and YYEEEE. V trimming: 2 bases; J trimming: 4 bases; junction bases outside the gene matches: 12. The CDR3 loop reads CASSFSSGRPGAYEQYF. Written as DNA, the CDR3 is TGTGCCAGCAGCTTTTCTAGCGGGAGACCTGGAGCATACGAGCAGTACTTC.